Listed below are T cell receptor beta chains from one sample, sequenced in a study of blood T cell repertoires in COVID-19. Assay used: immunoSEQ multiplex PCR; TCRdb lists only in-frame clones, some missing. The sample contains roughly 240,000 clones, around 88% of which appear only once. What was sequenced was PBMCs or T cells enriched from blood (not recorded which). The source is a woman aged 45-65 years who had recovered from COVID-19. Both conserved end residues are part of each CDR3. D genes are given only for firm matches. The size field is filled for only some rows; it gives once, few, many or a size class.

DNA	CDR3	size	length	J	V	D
TGCGCCAGCAGCGAATCAGTTAACTATGGCTACACCTTC	CASSESVNYGYTF	.	13	TRBJ1-2	TRBV5-1	.
TGTGCCAGTAGTCCCGACAGGGGTCGGAACTATGGCTACACCTTC	CASSPDRGRNYGYTF	once	15	TRBJ1-2	TRBV19	TRBD1
TGTGCCAGCAGCTTACAAATACAGGGGGCAGGCAACACTGAAGCTTTCTTT	CASSLQIQGAGNTEAFF	.	17	TRBJ1-1	TRBV11-2	TRBD1
TGTGCCAGCAGTTCCACCTCGGACAGAAAGAACTATGGCTACACCTTC	CASSSTSDRKNYGYTF	.	16	TRBJ1-2	TRBV6-8	.
TGTGCCAGCAGCTTAACTAGCGGGGGGGCCCTCTACGAGCAGTACTTC	CASSLTSGGALYEQYF	.	16	TRBJ2-7	TRBV7-2	TRBD2
TGTGCCAGTACGGACAGGGTGAATTCTGGAAACACCATATATTTT	CASTDRVNSGNTIYF	.	15	TRBJ1-3	TRBV19	TRBD1
TGTGCCAGCAGCTATGACAGGCCTTCGGCGGACACTGAAGCTTTCTTT	CASSYDRPSADTEAFF	.	16	TRBJ1-1	TRBV7-2	.
TGTGCCATCAGTGAGATAGATTATGGCTACACCTTC	CAISEIDYGYTF	.	12	TRBJ1-2	TRBV10-3	.
TGTGCCAGCCGAACAGGGTCGAACACCGGGGAGCTGTTTTTT	CASRTGSNTGELFF	.	14	TRBJ2-2	TRBV7-9	.
TGTGCCAGCAGTTACTCGAGAATCACTGAAGCTTTCTTT	CASSYSRITEAFF	.	13	TRBJ1-1	TRBV6-2/TRBV6-3	.
TGTGCCAGTAGTATTATGTACGGGTCGGTCATTCAGTACTTC	CASSIMYGSVIQYF	.	14	TRBJ2-4	TRBV19	.
TGTGCCAGCTCCCCGGGAGGCCCCTCTGGAAACACCATATATTTT	CASSPGGPSGNTIYF	.	15	TRBJ1-3	TRBV11-3	.
TGTGCCAGCAGTTCCGGGACAGGGGGCAGCCGCTATGGCTACACCTTC	CASSSGTGGSRYGYTF	.	16	TRBJ1-2	TRBV7-9	TRBD1
TGTGCCAGCAGGTCAACTACAGGGTTTCCCCTCCACTTT	CASRSTTGFPLHF	few	13	TRBJ1-6	TRBV3-1/TRBV3-2	.
TGTGCCGGACAGCAGAGGGACACGCACGGGCAGTTCTTC	CAGQQRDTHGQFF	.	13	TRBJ2-1	TRBV30	.
TGCGCCAGCAGCCAACCCCGACTAGCGGGGGGGCCGGACGGGGAGCTGTTTTTT	CASSQPRLAGGPDGELFF	once	18	TRBJ2-2	TRBV4-1	TRBD2
TGTGCCAGCAGTCCAGACAGGCGAAATCAGCCCCAGCATTTT	CASSPDRRNQPQHF	.	14	TRBJ1-5	TRBV7-2	.
TGCGCCAGCAGCCAACCCCGAGCGGGGGACGGACGTGGCTACACCTTC	CASSQPRAGDGRGYTF	.	16	TRBJ1-2	TRBV4-1	.
TGTGCCAGCAGCCTGGGGGTAGCGGGCCCCCGTCATGGTGAGACCCAGTACTTC	CASSLGVAGPRHGETQYF	.	18	TRBJ2-5	TRBV7-2	TRBD2
TGTGCCAGCAGTTACAACCGACTAGCGGGAATCCCCTACGAGCAGTACTTC	CASSYNRLAGIPYEQYF	.	17	TRBJ2-7	TRBV6-2/TRBV6-3	TRBD2
TGTGCCAGCAGCACAGGGGCTCCGGACAACCAAGAGACCCAGTACTTC	CASSTGAPDNQETQYF	.	16	TRBJ2-5	TRBV7-9	TRBD1
TGTGCCAGCAGTAAGACAGGGGTTAGCAATCAGCCCCAGCATTTT	CASSKTGVSNQPQHF	.	15	TRBJ1-5	TRBV6-5	TRBD1
TGTGCCAGCAGTTACGGGCGTAGACCTTACAATGAGCAGTTCTTC	CASSYGRRPYNEQFF	.	15	TRBJ2-1	TRBV6-5	.
TGTGCCAGTCATGCGGGCAGCCCCTACGAGCAGTACTTC	CASHAGSPYEQYF	.	13	TRBJ2-7	TRBV19	.
TGTGCCACCAGCAGAGATCTTGGGCTGGAGGGTGGCTACACCTTC	CATSRDLGLEGGYTF	.	15	TRBJ1-2	TRBV15	.
TGTGCCAGCAGCTTAATAGGACAGGGCGATAGGGGCTACACCTTC	CASSLIGQGDRGYTF	.	15	TRBJ1-2	TRBV11-2	TRBD1
TGTGCCAGCAGCCAGGGGTCGTGGAATGAGCAGTTCTTC	CASSQGSWNEQFF	.	13	TRBJ2-1	TRBV7-8	.
TGCGCCAGCAGTTACGACAAGAACTATGGCTACACCTTC	CASSYDKNYGYTF	once	13	TRBJ1-2	TRBV10-1	.
TGTGCCAGCAGCTACCGGGCCGAGGGAGGCTACACCTTC	CASSYRAEGGYTF	.	13	TRBJ1-2	TRBV11-1	.
TGTGCCAGCAGCCAAGAGAGTGTCCTAAACTATGGCTACACCTTC	CASSQESVLNYGYTF	.	15	TRBJ1-2	TRBV3-1/TRBV3-2	.
TGTGCCAGCAGCGTAGAAAGTTCGCGGACAGGGTATGATGGCTACACCTTC	CASSVESSRTGYDGYTF	.	17	TRBJ1-2	TRBV9	TRBD1
TGTGCCAGCAGTTCCCCAGGGGGCCAGAACACTGAAGCTTTCTTT	CASSSPGGQNTEAFF	few	15	TRBJ1-1	TRBV5-4	TRBD1
TGTGCCAGCAGCCCCGGGACTAGCCCCAATCACGGTGAGCAGTTCTTC	CASSPGTSPNHGEQFF	.	16	TRBJ2-1	TRBV7-3	TRBD2
TGTGCCAGCAGCTTGGCGGACAGATTGAACACTGAAGCTTTCTTT	CASSLADRLNTEAFF	.	15	TRBJ1-1	TRBV5-6	.
TGTGCCAGCAGCTCACCGGGACATCAGAGGGGCTACACCTTC	CASSSPGHQRGYTF	.	14	TRBJ1-2	TRBV28	.
TGTGCCAGCAGCTTGGACAGGAATGAAAAACTGTTTTTT	CASSLDRNEKLFF	.	13	TRBJ1-4	TRBV7-2	TRBD1
TGTGCCAGCAAAGGGGTGGGCGAAAAACTGTTTTTT	CASKGVGEKLFF	.	12	TRBJ1-4	TRBV3-1/TRBV3-2	.
TGTGCCAGCAGCTCGGCCACAGGGAACACTGAAGCTTTCTTT	CASSSATGNTEAFF	.	14	TRBJ1-1	TRBV7-9	.
TGTGCCGTACGGGGGATGGATAGTTCACCCCTCCACTTT	CAVRGMDSSPLHF	.	13	TRBJ1-6	TRBV7-2	.
TGTGCCAGCAGTAAAGGGGCGGGACAGGGTCATGGCTACACCTTC	CASSKGAGQGHGYTF	.	15	TRBJ1-2	TRBV27	TRBD1
TGTGCCAGCAGCCAAGATTTGACTAGCGGGAGCGAGCAGTACTTC	CASSQDLTSGSEQYF	few	15	TRBJ2-7	TRBV4-2	TRBD2
TGCAGCGTTGGTGCGGGGACAGGGGTCTATGGCTACACCTTC	CSVGAGTGVYGYTF	.	14	TRBJ1-2	TRBV29-1	TRBD1
TGTGCCAGCAGCCCCCCGCGAGGAAACACCATATATTTT	CASSPPRGNTIYF	.	13	TRBJ1-3	TRBV5-4	.
TGTGCCAGTAGTGAAAGGACAGGGTGGCCTAATGAAAAACTGTTTTTT	CASSERTGWPNEKLFF	.	16	TRBJ1-4	TRBV19	TRBD1
TGTGCCAGCTCTCCTCGACAGGGTGGCTCTGGGGCCAACGTCCTGACTTTC	CASSPRQGGSGANVLTF	.	17	TRBJ2-6	TRBV18	TRBD1
TGCGCCAGCAGCTTCGGTGGGAACACCGGGGAGCTGTTTTTT	CASSFGGNTGELFF	.	14	TRBJ2-2	TRBV5-1	.
TGTGCCAGCAGGACCGGGACAGAGCAGTTCTTC	CASRTGTEQFF	.	11	TRBJ2-1	TRBV6-5	.
TGTGCCAGCAGTTACCCAACGGGGAGCTACAATGAGCAGTTCTTC	CASSYPTGSYNEQFF	.	15	TRBJ2-1	TRBV6-5	.
TGTGCCAGCAGGACCGGGACAGAGCCCCAGCATTTT	CASRTGTEPQHF	.	12	TRBJ1-5	TRBV6-6	TRBD1
TGCGCCAGCAGCCAAGATGCAGCGCAAAATGAAAAACTGTTTTTT	CASSQDAAQNEKLFF	.	15	TRBJ1-4	TRBV4-3	.
TGTGCCAGCAGTTTATTACAAAAGGTGGGCCTTGGCTACACCTTC	CASSLLQKVGLGYTF	.	15	TRBJ1-2	TRBV13	.
TGCGCCAGCAGCTTGGCGACGGGCAGGGGGTACAATGAGCAGTTCTTC	CASSLATGRGYNEQFF	.	16	TRBJ2-1	TRBV5-1	TRBD1